Listed here are 28 T cell receptor beta chains from one sample, sequenced in a study of blood T cell repertoires in COVID-19. Data came from immunoSEQ multiplex PCR; TCRdb stores just in-frame clones and leaves some out. Altogether approximately 250,000 clones are present, 80% to 90% being singletons, with the ten largest covering over 3.5%. What was sequenced was PBMCs or T cells enriched from blood (not recorded which). Receptors were obtained from a woman younger than 45 with acute COVID-19.

The V call is TRBV7-2, the J call TRBJ2-1; D is undetermined. V lost 5 bases, J lost 4 bases, and 9 bases lay in between. Germline lookup yields CDR1 SGHTA and CDR2 FQGNSA. The CDR3 runs to 13 residues. This chain's CDR3 is CASSPAAYNEQFF. In DNA, the CDR3 is TGTGCCAGCAGCCCGGCAGCGTACAATGAGCAGTTCTTC.

V gene TRBV13 combines with J gene TRBJ2-7; D gene uncertain. This CDR3 contains 13 residues. The ends were cut back, 0 bases at V and 2 bases at J, with 5 bases in the middle. From germline, CDR1 is PRHDT and CDR2 FYEKMQ (reference sequence). As DNA, the CDR3 is TGTGCCAGCAGCTTAGGACAAACCTACGAGCAGTACTTC. Translated, it gives CASSLGQTYEQYF. Drawing the rest from reference TRBV13 and TRBJ2-7, the complete variable domain is AAGVIQSPRHLIKEKRETATLKCYPIPRHDTVYWYQQGPGQDPQFLISFYEKMQSDKGSIPDRFSAQQFSDYHSELNMSSLELGDSALYFCASSLGQTYEQYFGPGTRLTVT.

The chain employs TRBV29-1 and TRBJ2-3; TRBD2 matches 11 bases. Germline CDR1 and CDR2: SQVTM and ANQGSEA. CDR3 length: 17 residues. The ends lost 4 bases at V and 6 bases at J; junction bases unmatched: 15. The CDR3 DNA follows: TGCAGCGTTGTACTAGCGGGAGCCTCATTATGGTTGGATACGCAGTATTTT. Its translation: CSVVLAGASLWLDTQYF.

This rearrangement joins TRBV15 to TRBJ2-7, with TRBD2 matching 9 bases. The germline gives CDR1 LNHNV, CDR2 YYDKDF (reference sequence). The CDR3 extends over 17 amino acids. V trimming: 0 bases; J trimming: 2 bases; junction bases outside the gene matches: 8. CDR3 protein: CATSRDWGTSLTYEQYF. In DNA form, the CDR3 reads TGTGCCACCAGCAGAGATTGGGGGACTAGCTTAACCTACGAGCAGTACTTC.

This clone turned up a few times. J is TRBJ1-3 and V is TRBV27; no firm D call. The germline gives CDR1 MNHEY, CDR2 SMNVEV (reference sequence). Trimming left V 3 bases short and J 4 bases short, with 13 bases between. This CDR3 region has 15 residues. CDR3 bases: TGTGCCAGCAGTTTTTCGGCCAGCGACGGAAACACCATATATTTT. The encoded protein is CASSFSASDGNTIYF.

The chain is built from TRBV5-4 and TRBJ2-1; the D gene is possibly TRBD1 (6 bases). The ends were cut back, 0 bases at V and 4 bases at J, with 11 bases in the middle. This CDR3 is built from 15 residues. CDR1 and CDR2 from the germline V gene are SGHNT and YYREEE (reference sequence). CDR3 sequence (DNA): TGTGCCAGCAGCTTGGGTGACAGGAAGTACAATGAGCAGTTCTTC. Translation gives CASSLGDRKYNEQFF.

CDR3 DNA: TGTGCCAGCAGCGAGGTTGCCAATTCTGACAATGAGCAGTTCTTC. It yields the protein CASSEVANSDNEQFF. The genes are TRBV3-1 (or the pseudogene TRBV3-2) and TRBJ2-1; D is unresolved. The germline V and J ends were trimmed by 5 bases and 5 bases, with 16 bases remaining between them. Germline lookup yields CDR1 LGHDT and CDR2 YNNKEL (reference sequence). The CDR3 has 15 residues.

V gene TRBV7-9 combines with J gene TRBJ2-7; 10 nucleotides align to TRBD2. Germline CDR1 is SEHNR and CDR2 is FQNEAQ (reference sequence). The CDR3 consists of 15 residues. The V gene end was trimmed by 3 bases and the J gene end by 5 bases; junction bases not matched to a gene: 7. The CDR3 is CASSFRLAGAHEQYF. In DNA form, the CDR3 reads TGTGCCAGCAGCTTTCGGCTAGCGGGAGCCCACGAGCAGTACTTC. The whole variable domain, filled in from reference TRBV7-9 and TRBJ2-7, reads DTGVSQNPRHKITKRGQNVTFRCDPISEHNRLYWYRQTLGQGPEFLTYFQNEAQLEKSRLLSDRFSAERPKGSFSTLEIQRTEQGDSAMYLCASSFRLAGAHEQYFGPGTRLTVT.

This chain joins TRBV5-1 and TRBJ2-7; 7 nucleotides agree with TRBD2. This CDR3 is built from 14 residues. Per the germline V gene, CDR1 is SGHRS and CDR2 is YFSETQ. V trimming: 4 bases; J trimming: 2 bases; junction bases outside the gene matches: 6. The CDR3 region is CASSAGDRAYEQYF. The CDR3 DNA follows: TGCGCCAGCAGCGCGGGGGACCGCGCCTACGAGCAGTACTTC.

The V call is TRBV19, the J call TRBJ2-3; TRBD2 matches 8 bases. The CDR3 spans 15 residues. J was trimmed by 5 bases and V by 9 bases; bases with no gene match: 13. CDR1 and CDR2 (germline): LNHDA, SQIVND (reference sequence). CDR3 DNA: TGTGCCAGCCGCTGGGGAGCGGGAGACGGAGATACGCAGTATTTT. It encodes CASRWGAGDGDTQYF.

The chain is built from TRBV15 and TRBJ2-1, with TRBD2 matching over 8 bases. This CDR3 region has 13 residues. CDR1 LNHNV and CDR2 YYDKDF come from the germline V gene (reference sequence). V was pared by 4 bases and J by 6 bases, with 2 bases of the junction left unmatched. The CDR3 nucleotides read TGTGCCACCAGCACACTAGCGGCCAATGAGCAGTTCTTC. Protein sequence: CATSTLAANEQFF. The full variable domain, in which reference TRBV15 and TRBJ2-1 provide the parts outside the CDR3, is DAMVIQNPRYQVTQFGKPVTLSCSQTLNHNVMYWYQQKSSQAPKLLFHYYDKDFNNEADTPDNFQSRRPNTSFCFLDIRSPGLGDTAMYLCATSTLAANEQFFGPGTRLTVL.

The gene calls are TRBV18 and TRBJ1-5; 9 bases map to TRBD1. J lost 4 bases, V lost 2 bases, and 6 bases had no gene match. Germline V lookup: CDR1 KGHSH, CDR2 LQKENI. The CDR3 totals 16 residues. The CDR3 bases are TGTGCCAGCTCACCAGGGGCCGGACAGGGGAATCAGCCCCAGCATTTT. Translating it yields CASSPGAGQGNQPQHF.

V and J are TRBV10-3 and TRBJ2-5; 10 positions agree with TRBD2. The CDR3 is 20 amino acids. The germline gives CDR1 ENHRY, CDR2 SYGVKD. V was clipped by 5 bases and J by 1 base; unmatched bases: 19. The CDR3 nucleotides are TGTGCCATCAGTCCCACGACCGTTGGACTAGCGGACTTGGGCCAAGAGACCCAGTACTTC. Translation: CAISPTTVGLADLGQETQYF.

This clone was seen just once. The genes are TRBV9 and TRBJ2-5; D call uncertain. The CDR3 spans 13 residues. With 3 bases removed from V and 0 bases from J, the gap between germline ends came to 6 bases. Per the germline V gene, CDR1 is SGDLS and CDR2 is YYNGEE. CDR3 DNA sequence: TGTGCCAGCAGCGCGCGCTACCAAGAGACCCAGTACTTC. It yields the protein CASSARYQETQYF.

This clone occurred many times. The V call is TRBV13, the J call TRBJ1-1, with D unclear. V lost 5 bases, J lost 5 bases, and 21 bases lay in between. Germline CDR1 is PRHDT and CDR2 is FYEKMQ (reference sequence). The CDR3 contains 16 residues. The CDR3 DNA is TGTGCCAGCAGCCTTTGGTCGAGGAGGGATCGGACTGAAGCTTTCTTT. Translating gives CASSLWSRRDRTEAFF.

The CDR3 loop reads CASSRGQGIYEQYF. The CDR3 DNA reads as TGTGCCAGCAGCCGGGGACAGGGGATTTACGAGCAGTACTTC. The J gene is TRBJ2-7, the V gene TRBV3-1 (or the pseudogene TRBV3-2); TRBD1 agrees at 10 bases. V trimming: 4 bases; J trimming: 4 bases; junction bases outside the gene matches: 4. The CDR3 totals 14 residues. The germline V gene encodes CDR1 LGHDT and CDR2 YNNKEL (reference sequence).

This chain links TRBV7-3 with TRBJ2-3; TRBD2 matches at 9 bases. The CDR3 loop spans 19 amino acids. Germline assignment: CDR1 SGHTA and CDR2 FQGTGA. The V gene end was trimmed by 1 base and the J gene end by 3 bases; junction bases not matched to a gene: 14. The CDR3 DNA is TGTGCCAGCAGCTTAAGGCCCGAGGACCTAGCGGGATATACAGATACGCAGTATTTT. It yields the protein CASSLRPEDLAGYTDTQYF.

The rearrangement links TRBV11-2 to TRBJ1-3, with a tentative D call TRBD1 (6 bases). CDR1 SGHAT and CDR2 FQNNGV come from the germline V gene. Trimming removed 3 bases from V and 4 bases from J, with 10 bases in between. The CDR3 has 14 residues. The CDR3 protein is CASSLLTGGNTIYF. As DNA, the CDR3 is TGTGCCAGCAGCTTGTTGACAGGCGGAAACACCATATATTTT.

The rearrangement uses TRBV2 and TRBJ1-2, with 9 bases that match TRBD1. V shed 6 bases, J shed 3 bases, and the junction held 5 bases outside the gene matches. The CDR3 is made up of 14 amino acids. Germline loops: CDR1 SNHLY, CDR2 FYNNEI. This chain's CDR3 is CASRSGQGHYGYTF. The CDR3 nucleotides read TGTGCCAGCAGATCGGGACAGGGCCACTATGGCTACACCTTC.

The chain couples TRBV5-4 to TRBJ1-1; the match to TRBD1 covers 7 bases. The junction had 3 bases not matched to a gene; V was cut back by 4 bases and J by 0 bases. Germline V CDR1 and CDR2: SGHNT, YYREEE (reference sequence). This CDR3 region has 14 residues. As DNA, the CDR3 is TGTGCCAGCAGCCGACAGGGTTTGAACACTGAAGCTTTCTTT. It specifies CASSRQGLNTEAFF. The full variable domain, its missing parts supplied by reference TRBV5-4 and TRBJ1-1, is ETGVTQSPTHLIKTRGQQVTLRCSSQSGHNTVSWYQQALGQGPQFIFQYYREEENGRGNFPPRFSGLQFPNYSSELNVNALELDDSALYLCASSRQGLNTEAFFGQGTRLTVV.

The chain couples TRBV7-9 to TRBJ1-1, with D tentatively TRBD1 (6 bases). V lost 4 bases to trimming and J lost 5 bases, with 14 bases between them. The CDR3 has 14 residues. The germline V gene encodes CDR1 SEHNR and CDR2 FQNEAQ (reference sequence). The CDR3 reads CASSSQTGQTEAFF. Here the CDR3 DNA reads TGTGCCAGCAGCTCCCAGACAGGTCAGACTGAAGCTTTCTTT. The whole variable domain, filled in from reference TRBV7-9 and TRBJ1-1, reads DTGVSQNPRHKITKRGQNVTFRCDPISEHNRLYWYRQTLGQGPEFLTYFQNEAQLEKSRLLSDRFSAERPKGSFSTLEIQRTEQGDSAMYLCASSSQTGQTEAFFGQGTRLTVV.

This chain uses TRBV13 with TRBJ2-1; 11 nucleotides line up with TRBD2. J was trimmed by 8 bases and V by 5 bases; bases with no gene match: 5. CDR1 is PRHDT and CDR2 is FYEKMQ in the germline V gene (reference sequence). The CDR3 runs 14 residues. The DNA of the CDR3 is TGTGCCAGCAGCCAGACTAGCGGGACATATGAGCAGTTCTTC. This translates into CASSQTSGTYEQFF.

J is TRBJ2-1 and V is TRBV2; possible D gene TRBD2, 6 bases. Germline V gene data show CDR1 as SNHLY and CDR2 as FYNNEI. The CDR3 spans 15 residues. Trimming took 1 base from V and 2 from J, leaving 9 bases between them. CDR3 sequence reads: CASSEGLAPYNEQFF. The CDR3 region has the DNA TGTGCCAGCAGTGAAGGGCTAGCGCCCTACAATGAGCAGTTCTTC. Using reference TRBV2 and TRBJ2-1 for the parts outside the CDR3, the full variable domain is EPEVTQTPSHQVTQMGQEVILRCVPISNHLYFYWYRQILGQKVEFLVSFYNNEISEKSEIFDDQFSVERPDGSNFTLKIRSTKLEDSAMYFCASSEGLAPYNEQFFGPGTRLTVL.

This chain uses TRBV21-1 with TRBJ2-7; whether TRBD1, the table's D call, matches the DNA was not checked. TRBV21-1 is marked as a pseudogene. The CDR3 is 15 amino acids. CDR3 residues: CASQLPRQGSYEQYF. CDR3 in DNA: TGTGCCAGTCAACTACCAAGACAGGGCTCCTACGAGCAGTACTTC.

The CDR3 reads CASIGAYNEQFF. The CDR3 region has the DNA TGTGCCAGTATCGGAGCCTACAATGAGCAGTTCTTC. V is TRBV19 and J is TRBJ2-1; D not resolved. Germline V gives CDR1 LNHDA, CDR2 SQIVND (reference sequence). The V end lost 7 bases, the J end lost 2 bases, and 6 bases lay between the germline ends. The CDR3 sequence is 12 residues long.

This rearrangement joins TRBV4-1 to TRBJ2-2, with D maybe TRBD2 (5 bases). The CDR3 is made up of 15 amino acids. Germline CDR1 reads MGHRA; CDR2 reads YSYEKL. V lost 3 bases, J lost 5 bases, and 13 bases lay in between. CDR3 DNA sequence: TGCGCCAGCAGCCAGCCTAGAGGGCGAACCGGGGAGCTGTTTTTT. Encoded protein: CASSQPRGRTGELFF.

The sample holds one count of this clone. The chain employs TRBV6-5 and TRBJ2-1, with D possibly matching TRBD2 (5 bases). The CDR3 length is 15 residues. V lost 6 bases, J lost 6 bases, and 18 bases lay in between. Germline V gene data show CDR1 as MNHEY and CDR2 as SVGAGI. The CDR3 reads CASSTFYASPNEQFF. In DNA, the CDR3 is TGTGCCAGCAGCACCTTCTACGCTAGCCCCAATGAGCAGTTCTTC.

This chain connects TRBV5-1 to TRBJ2-1, with D possibly being TRBD2 (5 bases). In germline, CDR1 is SGHRS, CDR2 YFSETQ. With 0 bases removed from V and 6 bases from J, the gap between germline ends came to 13 bases. The CDR3 covers 15 residues. The CDR3 protein is CASSLAWERINEQFF. The CDR3 nucleotides read TGCGCCAGCAGCTTGGCGTGGGAGAGGATCAATGAGCAGTTCTTC.